The 2 T cell receptor beta chains below all came from one sample that was sequenced in a study of cytomegalovirus exposure and HLA in healthy donors (dated by TCRdb to 2016 to 2017). Library generation was performed with the immunoSEQ multiplex PCR assay. A mixture of 60 forward primers for TCR Vbeta segments and 13 reverse primers for TCR Jbeta segments was used in the multiplex PCR. What TCRdb holds here is the immuneACCESS table cut down to in-frame rearrangements. Part of the clones is not present; checked against another copy, under half of the missing clones reflect an unresolved V gene, and the others are unexplained. In this sample the table shows approximately 190,000 clones, 75% to 85% of which occur a single time. Of the sample, 2.1% falls within the top ten clones. The source material was PBMCs. The receptors shown here come from a woman in her late teens or twenties in good health and CMV-seropositive.

The chain employs TRBV10-3 and TRBJ1-1; D is possibly TRBD1 (6 bases). This CDR3 comprises 14 residues. V was shortened by 6 bases and J by 1 base, with 12 bases between the two germline ends. Germline CDR1 is ENHRY and CDR2 is SYGVKD. CDR3 amino acids: CAISPQDRNTEAFF. As DNA, the CDR3 is TGTGCCATCAGCCCACAGGACAGGAACACTGAAGCTTTCTTT.

The V call is TRBV5-1, the J call TRBJ2-3; 9 bases align to TRBD2. The CDR3 has 16 residues. Germline CDR1 reads SGHRS; CDR2 reads YFSETQ. V lost 0 bases, J lost 8 bases, and 10 bases stayed unmatched. CDR3 sequence (DNA): TGCGCCAGCAGCTTGGCGGCTAGCGGGGTAGAAGGTACGCAGTATTTT. Its translation is CASSLAASGVEGTQYF.